This T cell receptor beta chain was captured in a study of blood T cell repertoires in COVID-19. About the study: The study drew acute and convalescent COVID-19 samples from the United States, Italy and Spain.

Assay: immunoSEQ multiplex PCR; the TCRdb copy retains only in-frame clones and omits some. This sample yields about 130,000 clones, of which more than 75% are seen a single time; approximately 5% belongs to the top ten. In Seattle, patients joined the study during active infection and were tracked longitudinally. The CDR3 loop spans 14 amino acids. Germline CDR1 SGDLS, CDR2 YYNGEE. Trimming pared 6 bases from V and 0 bases from J, leaving 12 bases between. The genes are TRBV9 and TRBJ1-2, with D possibly being TRBD1 (5 bases). Sequencing was carried out using peripheral blood. This receptor was obtained from a woman in her seventies with COVID-19, enrolled during active disease. CDR3 nucleotides: TGTGCCAGCACCCAACAGGCTTCTAACTATGGCTACACCTTC. It codes for CASTQQASNYGYTF.